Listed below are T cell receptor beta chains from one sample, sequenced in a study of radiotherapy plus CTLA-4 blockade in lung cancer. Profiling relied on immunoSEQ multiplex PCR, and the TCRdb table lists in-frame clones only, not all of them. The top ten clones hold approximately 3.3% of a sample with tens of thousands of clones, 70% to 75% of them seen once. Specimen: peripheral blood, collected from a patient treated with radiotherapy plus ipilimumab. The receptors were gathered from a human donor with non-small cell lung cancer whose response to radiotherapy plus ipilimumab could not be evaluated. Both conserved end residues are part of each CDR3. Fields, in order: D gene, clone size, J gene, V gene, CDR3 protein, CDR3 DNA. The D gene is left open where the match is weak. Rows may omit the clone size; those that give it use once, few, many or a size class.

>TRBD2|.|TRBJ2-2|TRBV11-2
CASSLGLAGGAGELFF
TGTGCCAGCAGCTTAGGGCTAGCGGGAGGGGCCGGGGAGCTGTTTTTT
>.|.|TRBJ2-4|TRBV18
CASSPLSSLGPKNIQYF
TGTGCCAGCTCACCCCTGAGCTCGTTGGGCCCCAAAAACATTCAGTACTTC
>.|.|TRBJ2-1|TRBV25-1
CASSEGGSYNEQFF
TGTGCCAGCAGTGAAGGAGGGAGCTACAATGAGCAGTTCTTC
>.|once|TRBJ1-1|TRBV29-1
CSVEVGGGTEAFF
TGCAGCGTTGAAGTTGGTGGGGGGACTGAAGCTTTCTTT
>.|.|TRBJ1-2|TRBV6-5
CASSYSARGGYGYTF
TGTGCCAGCAGTTACTCGGCGAGGGGAGGCTATGGCTACACCTTC
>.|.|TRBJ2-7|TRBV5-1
CASAPRTQPYEQYF
TGCGCCAGCGCCCCCCGGACACAACCCTACGAGCAGTACTTC
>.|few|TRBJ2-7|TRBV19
CASSYRDGAYEQYF
TGTGCCAGTAGCTACAGGGACGGTGCCTACGAGCAGTACTTC
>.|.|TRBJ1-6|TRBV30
CAWKSRYPLGSPLHF
TGTGCCTGGAAGTCTAGGTATCCCTTAGGATCACCCCTCCACTTT
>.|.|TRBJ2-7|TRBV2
CASRRAYEQYF
TGTGCCAGCAGGAGGGCCTACGAGCAGTACTTC
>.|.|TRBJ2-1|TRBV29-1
CSVGEIFGRGSYNEQFF
TGCAGCGTTGGGGAGATTTTCGGGAGAGGTTCCTACAATGAGCAGTTCTTC
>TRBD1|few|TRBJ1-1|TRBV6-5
CASSYSTGQGVAFF
TGTGCCAGCAGTTACTCGACGGGACAGGGTGTCGCTTTCTTT
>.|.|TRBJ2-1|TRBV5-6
CASSPGLYNEQFF
TGTGCCAGCAGCCCAGGACTGTACAATGAGCAGTTCTTC
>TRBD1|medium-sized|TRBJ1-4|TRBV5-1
CASSMGQINEKLFF
TGCGCCAGCAGCATGGGACAGATTAATGAAAAACTGTTTTTT
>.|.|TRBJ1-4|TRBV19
CASTYLDYENEKLFF
TGTGCCAGTACCTACCTAGACTACGAAAATGAAAAACTGTTTTTT
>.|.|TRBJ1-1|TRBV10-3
CAISVAELNTEAFF
TGTGCCATCAGTGTAGCTGAGCTGAACACTGAAGCTTTCTTT
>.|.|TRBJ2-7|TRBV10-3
CAISVQYEQYF
TGTGCCATCAGTGTCCAATACGAGCAGTACTTC
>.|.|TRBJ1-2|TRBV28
CASSADNLYGYTF
TGTGCCAGCAGTGCGGACAACCTCTATGGCTACACCTTC
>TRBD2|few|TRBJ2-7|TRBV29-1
CSVVTSGILLGIGYEQYF
TGCAGCGTCGTCACTAGCGGGATCCTTCTGGGGATCGGCTACGAGCAGTACTTC
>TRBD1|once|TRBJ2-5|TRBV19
CASSRQGSQETQYF
TGTGCCAGTAGTAGACAGGGGTCCCAAGAGACCCAGTACTTC
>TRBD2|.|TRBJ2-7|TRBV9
CASSVGPSGNYEQYF
TGTGCCAGCAGCGTAGGGCCTAGCGGGAACTACGAGCAGTACTTC
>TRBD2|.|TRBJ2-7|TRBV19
CASSSNWAGGHVGEQYF
TGTGCCAGTAGTAGTAACTGGGCGGGAGGACACGTCGGCGAGCAGTACTTC
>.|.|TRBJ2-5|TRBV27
CASSRSPPGGGSWRETQYF
TGTGCCAGCAGTCGATCCCCCCCGGGGGGCGGCAGTTGGAGAGAGACCCAGTACTTC
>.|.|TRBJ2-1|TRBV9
CASSVGSLAGDEQFF
TGTGCCAGCAGCGTAGGGTCACTAGCAGGCGATGAGCAGTTCTTC
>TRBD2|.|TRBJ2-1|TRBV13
CASSFLSSGRNEQFF
TGTGCCAGCAGCTTTCTTTCTAGCGGGAGAAATGAGCAGTTCTTC
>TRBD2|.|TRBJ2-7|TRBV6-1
CASRDPTSGTYEQYF
TGTGCCAGCAGAGACCCGACTAGCGGGACCTACGAGCAGTACTTC
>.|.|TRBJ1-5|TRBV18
CASSMGRVGQGQPQHF
TGTGCCAGCTCAATGGGCCGGGTGGGGCAAGGTCAGCCCCAGCATTTT
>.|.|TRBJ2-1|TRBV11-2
CASSPMGASSYNEQFF
TGTGCCAGCAGCCCCATGGGGGCATCCTCCTACAATGAGCAGTTCTTC
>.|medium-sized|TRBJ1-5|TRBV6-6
CASSYPGLNQPQHF
TGTGCCAGCAGTTACCCGGGACTCAATCAGCCCCAGCATTTT
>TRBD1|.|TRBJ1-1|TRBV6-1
CASSAGTGMNTEAFF
TGTGCCAGCAGTGCAGGGACAGGGATGAACACTGAAGCTTTCTTT
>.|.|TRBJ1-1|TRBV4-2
CASSRRRDTEAFF
TGTGCCAGCAGCCGGCGACGGGACACTGAAGCTTTCTTT
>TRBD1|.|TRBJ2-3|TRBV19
CASSPGGGTDTQYF
TGTGCCAGTAGTCCAGGGGGCGGCACAGATACGCAGTATTTT
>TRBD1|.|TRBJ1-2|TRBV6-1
CASSNSGTGDHGYTF
TGTGCCAGCTCAAACTCCGGGACAGGGGATCATGGCTACACCTTC
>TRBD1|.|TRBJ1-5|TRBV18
CASSRQGRDQPQHF
TGTGCCAGCTCTCGACAGGGGAGAGATCAGCCCCAGCATTTT
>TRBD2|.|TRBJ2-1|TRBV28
CASSLSWFRGRGDNEQFF
TGTGCCAGCAGTTTATCATGGTTCCGCGGGAGGGGAGACAATGAGCAGTTCTTC
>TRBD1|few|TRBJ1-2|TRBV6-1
CASSPGQGGYGYTF
TGTGCCAGCAGTCCCGGACAGGGTGGCTATGGCTACACCTTC
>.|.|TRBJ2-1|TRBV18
CASSPPGRGGNEQFF
TGTGCCAGCTCACCACCGGGCAGGGGAGGGAATGAGCAGTTCTTC
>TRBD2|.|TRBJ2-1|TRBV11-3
CASSLDSRAGAYNEQFF
TGTGCCAGCAGCTTAGACAGTCGAGCGGGAGCCTACAATGAGCAGTTCTTC
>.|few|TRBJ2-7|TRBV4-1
CASSQGHHAPYEQYF
TGCGCCAGCAGCCAAGGACACCACGCACCCTACGAGCAGTACTTC
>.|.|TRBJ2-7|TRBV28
CASSGMGGAYEQYF
TGTGCCAGCAGTGGTATGGGGGGAGCCTACGAGCAGTACTTC
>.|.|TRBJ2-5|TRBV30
CAWSLGAGRETQYF
TGTGCCTGGAGTCTTGGCGCGGGAAGGGAGACCCAGTACTTC
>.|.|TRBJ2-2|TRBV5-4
CASSFWGLNTGELFF
TGTGCCAGCAGCTTTTGGGGGCTTAACACCGGGGAGCTGTTTTTT
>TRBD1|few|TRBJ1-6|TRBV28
CASSLAGTGLNSPLHF
TGTGCCAGCAGTTTGGCCGGGACAGGACTTAATTCACCCCTCCACTTT
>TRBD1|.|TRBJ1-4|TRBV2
CASRVQGAINEKLFF
TGTGCCAGCAGAGTACAGGGGGCCATTAATGAAAAACTGTTTTTT
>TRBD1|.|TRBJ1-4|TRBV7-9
CASSYKSGQNEKLFF
TGTGCCAGCAGCTATAAATCGGGACAGAACGAAAAACTGTTTTTT
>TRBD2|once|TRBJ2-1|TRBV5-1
CASSLDFGGSVDEQFF
TGCGCCAGCAGCTTGGATTTTGGCGGGAGTGTGGATGAGCAGTTCTTC
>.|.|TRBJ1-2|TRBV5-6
CASSLEGAYGYTF
TGTGCCAGCAGCTTGGAGGGAGCCTATGGCTACACCTTC
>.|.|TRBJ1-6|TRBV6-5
CASSFRNSPLHF
TGTGCCAGCAGTTTCAGGAATTCACCCCTCCACTTT
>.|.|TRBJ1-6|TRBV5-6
CASSFQTVYNSPLHF
TGTGCCAGCAGCTTCCAGACAGTCTATAATTCACCCCTCCACTTT
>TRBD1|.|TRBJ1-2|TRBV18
CASSPPDRVFGYTF
TGTGCCAGCTCACCACCGGACAGGGTTTTTGGCTACACCTTC
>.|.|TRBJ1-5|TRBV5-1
CASSLAPNQPQHF
TGCGCCAGCAGCTTGGCTCCGAATCAGCCCCAGCATTTT
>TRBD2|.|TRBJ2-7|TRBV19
CASSITGGYSYEQYF
TGTGCCAGTAGTATTACGGGAGGGTACTCCTACGAGCAGTACTTC
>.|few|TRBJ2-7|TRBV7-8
CASSGFGQTYEQYF
TGTGCCAGCAGTGGATTCGGACAGACCTACGAGCAGTACTTC
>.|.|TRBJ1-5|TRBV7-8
CASSFQGNQPQHF
TGTGCCAGCAGCTTTCAGGGCAATCAGCCCCAGCATTTT
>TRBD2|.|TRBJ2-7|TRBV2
CASSQREGRTYEQYF
TGTGCCAGCAGTCAACGGGAGGGCCGGACCTACGAGCAGTACTTC
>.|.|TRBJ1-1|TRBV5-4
CASSPTGDSEAFF
TGTGCCAGCAGCCCCACGGGAGACTCTGAAGCTTTCTTT
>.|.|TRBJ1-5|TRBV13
CASSSGGQPQHF
TGTGCCAGCAGCTCCGGAGGTCAGCCCCAGCATTTT
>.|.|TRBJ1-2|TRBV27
CASSLRRGENYGYTF
TGTGCCAGCAGTTTACGTAGAGGAGAAAACTATGGCTACACCTTC
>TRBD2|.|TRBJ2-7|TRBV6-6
CASSQAGTSGNYEQYF
TGTGCCAGCAGCCAGGCCGGGACTAGCGGAAATTACGAGCAGTACTTC
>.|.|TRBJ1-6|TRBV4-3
CASSQDFLNNSPLHF
TGCGCCAGCAGCCAAGATTTTCTAAATAATTCACCCCTCCACTTT